Reported below is one TCR beta chain. The antigen is undetermined. TCRdb's table, derived via immunoSEQ multiplex PCR, lists solely in-frame clones and lacks some. This table has 50,000 to 65,000 clones, roughly 80% appearing once. This sample was taken from a study of memory CD4+ T cells and cytomegalovirus serostatus. General observations from the study: A US-trained random forest predicted CMV serostatus with median AUC around 0.91.

Single viable CD3+CD4+CD8-CD45RO+ cells were sorted as the memory CD4+ T cells. Serostatus was set by detecting CMV pp150, pp28, p38, p52 IgG. After thawing, CD4+ T cells were positively selected. The V gene end was trimmed by 5 bases and the J gene end by 2 bases; junction bases not matched to a gene: 7. Germline V gives CDR1 KGHSH, CDR2 LQKENI. There are 15 residues in the CDR3. The sequenced material came from memory CD4+ T cells from blood. The TCR was taken from an adult in good health and CMV-seronegative. The chain uses TRBV18 and TRBJ2-7; 9 nucleotides align to TRBD1. The CDR3 DNA is TGTGCCAGCTCAATGGGACAGGGACTAACCTACGAGCAGTACTTC. This encodes CASSMGQGLTYEQYF.